This T cell receptor beta chain was captured in a study of T-cell reconstitution after alpha-beta-depleted transplantation in children. Study results and caveats: It was surviving recipient T cells and thymic progenitors that gave some patients high TCRbeta diversity at day 60.

The CDR3 runs to 15 residues. The germline V and J ends were trimmed by 3 bases and 0 bases, with 11 bases remaining between them. Germline-derived CDR1 and CDR2 are ENHRY and SYGVKD. A TCRbeta library incorporating unique molecular identifiers was prepared. TCRdb re-called the PCR reads with MiXCR, one entry per CDR3 protein. The table lists about 830,000 distinct CDR3 sequences, 16% of them singletons. This clonotype was counted many times. The target antigen is unknown. The source material was PBMCs, mostly from graft donor cells, sampled 360 days after TCRalphabeta/CD19-depleted stem cell transplant. The clonotype originates from a male patient aged 10 to 17 who had a stem cell transplant for acute lymphoblastic leukemia, so the T cells may come from the graft donor. This rearrangement joins TRBV10-3 to TRBJ2-5, with D uncertain. The DNA for the CDR3 is TGTGCCATCAGTGAACTCGATCGGTACCAAGAGACCCAGTACTTC. Its translation is CAISELDRYQETQYF.